This record looks at one T cell receptor (beta chain) sequence and its context. Antigen: not known. The PCR had 60 Vbeta and 13 Jbeta primers. Clones were read by immunoSEQ multiplex PCR, and TCRdb kept only the in-frame ones, dropping some. The data include 150,000 to 200,000 clones; the top ten clones carry about 1.2%. These data come from a study of cytomegalovirus exposure and HLA in healthy donors. Study-wide findings and caveats: On later analysis, the bulk of CMV-associated TCR beta chains appeared to be HLA-restricted. V- and J-gene trimming in TCR beta was tied to a missense DCLRE1C variant by an analysis performed later. Most TCR sequences were rare, but some public TCRs occurred in many donors. TRBV6-2, TRBV6-3 and some other V segments were unresolvable in 87-base-pair reads.

Germline V gene data show CDR1 as SGHTA and CDR2 as FQGTGA. The V and J ends lost 5 bases and 6 bases, in that order; junction bases with no gene match: 5. The CDR3 is 15 residues long. This receptor was identified in a woman aged 55-70 years in good health and CMV-seronegative. The sequenced material came from PBMCs. The rearrangement links TRBV7-3 to TRBJ2-1, with 12 nucleotides matching TRBD2. The CDR3 region has the DNA TGTGCCAGCAGCACCACTAGCGGGAGGTTCAATGAGCAGTTCTTC. It codes for CASSTTSGRFNEQFF.